This TCR beta chain was recorded in a study of OX40 agonist ivuxolimab in advanced cancers. Looked up from germline, CDR1 is MNHNY and CDR2 is SVGAGI (reference sequence). The V and J ends lost 3 bases and 0 bases respectively, with 9 bases between them. There are 15 residues in the CDR3. Patients who had autoimmune disease history or got systemic immunosuppression were left out. Sequencing used immunoSEQ multiplex PCR; TCRdb keeps in-frame clones, though not all of them. This repertoire shows some 90,000 clones, more than 70% found once; its top ten account for about 4.7%. The TCR comes from an adult with an advanced solid tumor such as melanoma, head and neck, liver or kidney cancer. The chain couples TRBV6-6 to TRBJ1-5, with D unresolved. Material: CD4+ or CD8+ T cells sorted from blood, obtained in a trial of the OX40 agonist ivuxolimab. The CDR3 sequence is CASSYSLYSNQPQHF. In nucleotides, the CDR3 is TGTGCCAGCAGTTATTCGCTGTATAGCAATCAGCCCCAGCATTTT.